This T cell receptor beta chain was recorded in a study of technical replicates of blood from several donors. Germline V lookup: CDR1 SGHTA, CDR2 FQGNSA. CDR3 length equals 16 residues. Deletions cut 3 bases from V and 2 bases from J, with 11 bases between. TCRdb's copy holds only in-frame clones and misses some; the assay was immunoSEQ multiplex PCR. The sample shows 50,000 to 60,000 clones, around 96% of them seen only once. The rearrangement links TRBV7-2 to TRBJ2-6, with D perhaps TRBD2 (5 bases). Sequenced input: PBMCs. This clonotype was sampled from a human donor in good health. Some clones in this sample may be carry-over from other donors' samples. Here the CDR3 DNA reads TGTGCCAGCAGCTTCCCTAGAGCGGCTGGGGCCAACGTCCTGACTTTC. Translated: CASSFPRAAGANVLTF.